This T cell receptor (beta chain) was recovered during a study of cytomegalovirus exposure and HLA in healthy donors. General observations from the study: Rare TCR sequences dominated, though some public TCRs recurred in many donors.

As concerns this clone: Its antigen is not identified.

TCRdb's table, derived via immunoSEQ multiplex PCR, lists solely in-frame clones and lacks some. This table has about 73,000 clones, approximately 90% appearing once. V lost 0 bases and J 7 bases, leaving 18 bases between the germline ends. Per germline, CDR1 SGHRS and CDR2 YFSETQ. The CDR3 loop spans 16 amino acids. Sequenced sample: PBMCs. The rearrangement links TRBV5-1 to TRBJ2-3; D is perhaps TRBD1 (6 bases). This receptor was identified in a woman between 18 and 29 years old in good health and CMV-seropositive. The CDR3 is CASSLVGTMGANTQYF. CDR3 sequence (DNA): TGCGCCAGCAGCTTGGTAGGGACAATGGGGGCGAATACGCAGTATTTT.